This TCR beta chain was profiled in a study of blood T cell repertoires in COVID-19. About the study: Material from acute and convalescent COVID-19 was sourced from the United States, Italy and Spain.

Measured with immunoSEQ multiplex PCR; TCRdb has only the in-frame clones, and not every one. The table lists a few hundred thousand clones, 75% to 90% of them singletons, with 7.1% in the top ten. The Seattle patients joined while their infection was active and were tracked longitudinally afterward. There are 12 residues in the CDR3. Germline V CDR1 and CDR2: LGHDT, YNNKEL (reference sequence). V was clipped by 4 bases and J by 6 bases, with 9 bases between them. This TCR was sampled from a woman aged 60-75 years with COVID-19, enrolled during active disease. The chain couples TRBV3-1 (or the pseudogene TRBV3-2) to TRBJ1-2, with D perhaps TRBD1 (5 bases). Specimen: peripheral blood. The CDR3, as DNA: TGTGCCAGCAGCCCCCTAGGGGATGGCTACACCTTC. It codes for CASSPLGDGYTF.